These T cell receptor beta chains were read from a single sample in a study of Ad26.COV2.S vaccination and SARS-CoV-2 variants. Profiled with immunoSEQ multiplex PCR; TCRdb holds only in-frame clones, not every one. The sample consists of over 450,000 clones, 70% to 90% of them appearing once. This sample comprised peripheral blood, obtained in a trial of Ad26.COV2.S vaccine versus placebo. Source of these receptors: a person between 18 and 60 years old who received the Ad26.COV2.S COVID-19 vaccine or a placebo. CDR3s include the opening cysteine and the closing phenylalanine or tryptophan. Fields, in order: clone size, CDR3 length, J gene, V gene, D gene, CDR3 protein, CDR3 DNA. The D gene is left open where the match is weak. The size entry is marked missing in some rows and otherwise reads once, few, many or a size class.

. | 13 | TRBJ2-7 | TRBV18 | TRBD1 | CASSKDRNYEQYF | TGTGCCAGCTCTAAGGACAGGAACTACGAGCAGTACTTC
. | 13 | TRBJ2-7 | TRBV6-6 | . | CASSYGTLYEQYF | TGTGCCAGCAGTTACGGCACTCTATACGAGCAGTACTTC
. | 16 | TRBJ2-1 | TRBV5-1 | TRBD2 | CASSLGGLAVNNEQFF | TGCGCCAGCAGCTTGGGGGGACTAGCGGTTAACAATGAGCAGTTCTTC
once | 14 | TRBJ1-4 | TRBV27 | . | CASSGTARGEKLFF | TGTGCCAGCAGCGGCACCGCCCGCGGTGAAAAACTGTTTTTT
. | 13 | TRBJ2-5 | TRBV29-1 | . | CSVEDQGQETQYF | TGCAGCGTTGAAGACCAGGGCCAAGAGACCCAGTACTTC
. | 11 | TRBJ1-2 | TRBV30 | . | CAWSLLYGYTF | TGTGCCTGGAGCCTTCTCTATGGCTACACCTTC
. | 14 | TRBJ2-7 | TRBV2 | . | CASSDQAFSYEQYF | TGTGCCAGCAGTGACCAGGCGTTCAGCTACGAGCAGTACTTC
. | 15 | TRBJ2-7 | TRBV5-1 | TRBD2 | CASSFIAGSSYEQYF | TGCGCCAGCAGCTTCATAGCGGGGAGCTCCTACGAGCAGTACTTC
. | 18 | TRBJ2-3 | TRBV4-2 | . | CASSQVGVVSGTTDTQYF | TGTGCCAGCAGCCAAGTGGGGGTCGTCAGCGGCACCACAGATACGCAGTATTTT
. | 13 | TRBJ1-2 | TRBV7-2 | TRBD1 | CASSLVGTGKKTF | TGTGCCAGCAGCTTAGTTGGGACAGGGAAAAAAACCTTC
. | 13 | TRBJ1-1 | TRBV9 | . | CASSAAGYGEAFF | TGTGCCAGCAGCGCCGCAGGATACGGTGAAGCTTTCTTT
. | 15 | TRBJ2-1 | TRBV6-5 | . | CASRPSRDIWGEQFF | TGTGCCAGCAGACCTTCACGGGACATTTGGGGTGAGCAGTTCTTC
. | 16 | TRBJ2-5 | TRBV7-6 | . | CASSPILGLSSETQYF | TGTGCCAGCAGTCCCATCCTCGGACTGTCTTCGGAGACCCAGTACTTC
once | 15 | TRBJ1-2 | TRBV6-5 | . | CASSTRTGNLNGYTF | TGTGCCAGCAGTACGAGGACGGGGAACTTGAATGGCTACACCTTC
. | 12 | TRBJ2-7 | TRBV28 | . | CASSSPSYEQYF | TGTGCCAGCAGTTCCCCTAGCTACGAGCAGTACTTC
. | 14 | TRBJ1-2 | TRBV5-4 | TRBD1 | CASSSGGANYGYTF | TGTGCCAGCAGTTCAGGGGGTGCGAACTATGGCTACACCTTC
. | 18 | TRBJ1-1 | TRBV3-1/TRBV3-2 | TRBD1 | CASSPLRRTGALNTEAFF | TGTGCCAGCAGCCCCCTCCGAAGGACAGGGGCCCTGAACACTGAAGCTTTCTTT
. | 15 | TRBJ2-7 | TRBV6-5 | . | CASSRRLGSSALQYF | TGTGCCAGCAGTCGCCGCCTCGGGAGCTCGGCGTTGCAGTACTTC
. | 15 | TRBJ2-5 | TRBV5-6 | TRBD2 | CASSPSGRPQETQYF | TGTGCCAGCAGCCCCAGCGGGAGGCCCCAAGAGACCCAGTACTTC
. | 14 | TRBJ1-5 | TRBV4-1 | . | CASSQENSNQPQHF | TGCGCCAGCAGCCAAGAGAACAGCAATCAGCCCCAGCATTTT
. | 19 | TRBJ1-6 | TRBV5-1 | . | CASSSSKSSGGAFNSPLHF | TGCGCCAGCAGCTCCTCGAAATCTTCCGGGGGCGCATTTAATTCACCCCTCCACTTT
. | 14 | TRBJ2-3 | TRBV28 | . | CASSFASHTDTQYF | TGTGCCAGCAGTTTTGCCTCCCACACAGATACGCAGTATTTT
few | 13 | TRBJ2-2 | TRBV9 | . | CASSRSGSGELFF | TGTGCCAGCAGCCGGAGCGGGTCCGGGGAGCTGTTTTTT
. | 11 | TRBJ1-1 | TRBV20-1 | . | CSARAYTEAFF | TGCAGTGCTAGAGCGTACACTGAAGCTTTCTTT
. | 15 | TRBJ2-1 | TRBV6-6 | TRBD2 | CASSYSKREYNEQFF | TGTGCCAGCAGTTACTCGAAGCGGGAGTACAATGAGCAGTTCTTC
. | 13 | TRBJ2-3 | TRBV15 | . | CATSLDSRDTQYF | TGTGCCACCAGCCTAGATTCCAGGGATACGCAGTATTTT
. | 14 | TRBJ1-4 | TRBV7-2 | TRBD1 | CASSVQGRGEKLFF | TGTGCCAGCAGCGTACAGGGGCGGGGTGAAAAACTGTTTTTT
. | 11 | TRBJ2-7 | TRBV18 | . | CASSRDYEQYF | TGTGCCAGCTCAAGAGACTACGAGCAGTACTTC
. | 14 | TRBJ1-1 | TRBV4-1 | . | CASSPWRGDTEAFF | TGCGCCAGCAGCCCCTGGCGGGGGGACACTGAAGCTTTCTTT
. | 17 | TRBJ1-4 | TRBV5-5 | TRBD1 | CASSGSGYGQVNEKLFF | TGTGCCAGCAGCGGGTCGGGGTATGGACAGGTCAATGAAAAACTGTTTTTT
. | 14 | TRBJ2-5 | TRBV7-9 | . | CASSLDMGQETQYF | TGTGCCAGCAGCTTAGATATGGGGCAAGAGACCCAGTACTTC
. | 16 | TRBJ2-2 | TRBV9 | . | CASSVLGDGFTGELFF | TGTGCCAGCAGCGTCTTGGGGGACGGCTTCACCGGGGAGCTGTTTTTT
. | 13 | TRBJ1-4 | TRBV30 | TRBD1 | CAWNRGGGEKLFF | TGTGCCTGGAACAGGGGAGGTGGTGAAAAACTGTTTTTT
. | 16 | TRBJ1-6 | TRBV2 | . | CASRTGLDGYNSPLHF | TGTGCCAGCAGGACCGGACTCGACGGCTATAATTCACCCCTCCACTTT
. | 18 | TRBJ2-5 | TRBV5-1 | TRBD2 | CASSPGLAGAGGQETQYF | TGCGCCAGCAGCCCTGGACTAGCGGGAGCGGGGGGCCAAGAGACCCAGTACTTC
. | 14 | TRBJ2-3 | TRBV5-5 | . | CASSYFLGTDTQYF | TGTGCCAGCAGCTATTTCCTAGGAACAGATACGCAGTATTTT
. | 14 | TRBJ2-3 | TRBV10-3 | . | CAISVTSGTDTQYF | TGTGCCATCAGTGTCACCTCGGGGACAGATACGCAGTATTTT
once | 15 | TRBJ2-3 | TRBV4-1 | . | CASSQDGISTDTQYF | TGCGCCAGCAGCCAAGATGGCATTAGCACAGATACGCAGTATTTT
. | 14 | TRBJ1-2 | TRBV3-1/TRBV3-2 | . | CASSRLVGGGGYTF | TGTGCCAGCAGCCGACTTGTAGGTGGGGGTGGCTACACCTTC
. | 14 | TRBJ2-7 | TRBV7-2 | . | CASSLARGYYEQYF | TGTGCCAGCAGCTTAGCGCGGGGTTATTACGAGCAGTACTTC
. | 15 | TRBJ2-5 | TRBV28 | TRBD1 | CASSGRDRVQETQYF | TGTGCCAGCAGTGGCCGGGACAGGGTTCAAGAGACCCAGTACTTC
. | 14 | TRBJ1-1 | TRBV6-5 | . | CASSYYGGDTEAFF | TGTGCCAGCAGTTACTATGGGGGCGATACTGAAGCTTTCTTT
. | 17 | TRBJ1-5 | TRBV4-2 | . | CASSQGVFGVSNQPQHF | TGTGCCAGCAGCCAAGGGGTTTTCGGGGTAAGCAATCAGCCCCAGCATTTT
. | 13 | TRBJ1-1 | TRBV7-2 | . | CASSLGMNTEAFF | TGTGCCAGCAGCTTAGGTATGAACACTGAAGCTTTCTTT
once | 14 | TRBJ1-4 | TRBV5-1 | TRBD1 | CASSLGQGNEKLFF | TGCGCCAGCAGCTTGGGACAGGGTAATGAAAAACTGTTTTTT